This TCR beta chain stems from a study of blood T cell repertoires in COVID-19. Measured with immunoSEQ multiplex PCR; TCRdb has only the in-frame clones, and not every one. The profile shows over 250,000 clones, around four fifths of them singletons. The source is a man aged 30 to 45 with acute COVID-19. Material: PBMCs or T cells enriched from blood (not recorded which).

Written as DNA, the CDR3 is TGTGCCAGCAGCTTATCGCGGGAGCCCTACAATGAGCAGTTCTTC. Encoded protein: CASSLSREPYNEQFF. The chain links TRBV11-1 to TRBJ2-1, with 7 bases identical to TRBD2. CDR1 and CDR2 (germline): SGHAT, FQDESV (reference sequence). Trimming took 2 bases from V and 2 from J; bases not matched to a gene: 3. This CDR3 is built from 15 residues.